This T cell receptor (beta chain) came from a study of OX40 agonist ivuxolimab in advanced cancers. The study's findings and limits: Nonresponders, in some cases, also had low normalized T-cell clonal expansion.

In the case of this clone: Its specificity is unknown.

Produced via immunoSEQ multiplex PCR; TCRdb's table is partial and in-frame only. The sample records some 72,000 clones, roughly 90% being singletons. This CDR3 has 13 amino acids. Trimming pared 10 bases from V and 0 bases from J, leaving 13 bases between. CDR1 is MNHNY, CDR2 SVGAGI, per germline (reference sequence). The gene calls are TRBV6-6 and TRBJ2-7, with D possibly being TRBD2 (5 bases). This TCR was sampled from an adult with an advanced solid tumor such as melanoma, head and neck, liver or kidney cancer. The sample consisted of CD4+ or CD8+ T cells sorted from blood, taken in a trial of the OX40 agonist ivuxolimab. Written as DNA, the CDR3 is TGTGCCACCGACCCGGGGTCCTCCTACGAGCAGTACTTC. Translation: CATDPGSSYEQYF.